This T cell receptor (beta chain) was retrieved from a study of CD8 T cells in ankylosing spondylitis. Study observations and caveats: Disease-linked clones, CD8+, were relatively rare in peripheral blood. Eight highly homologous variants formed a TCR beta motif that appeared characteristic of ankylosing spondylitis blood.

TCRdb redid the calling of the 5' RACE reads with MiXCR, one entry per CDR3 protein. Among approximately 130,000 distinct CDR3 sequences listed, approximately 10% were seen once. Germline V lookup: CDR1 SGHRS, CDR2 YFSETQ. The V gene end was trimmed by 0 bases and the J gene end by 0 bases; junction bases not matched to a gene: 3. The CDR3 consists of 16 residues. This clonotype has at least ten counts. Antigen: not known. The V and J genes are TRBV5-1 and TRBJ2-1; 7 nucleotides align to TRBD2. Sequencing was carried out using blood, either unsorted or a sorted T cell fraction (not recorded which). The clonotype comes from a male donor with ankylosing spondylitis or in good health (not recorded which). The CDR3 bases are TGCGCCAGCAGCTTGGCCGGCGGGAGCTCCTACAATGAGCAGTTCTTC. Its protein product is CASSLAGGSSYNEQFF.